This T cell receptor beta chain was recovered during a study of blood T cells in healthy people across ages. About the research overall: Per two T cells, about one barcoded beta molecule was captured through template switching.

General study findings and limits: Per million T cells, the diversity of TCR beta decreased roughly linearly as age advanced.

Germline CDR1 reads MRHNA; CDR2 reads SNTAGT. The ends lost 4 bases at V and 2 bases at J; junction bases unmatched: 4. This CDR3 has 16 amino acids. Primed by a sample-barcoded 5' primer and a J-beta primer mix, a second PCR proceeded for about 6 to 11 cycles. The study obtained at least 2.5 million CDR3-containing paired-end reads from every sample. MiXCR was run by TCRdb on the 5' RACE reads, yielding one entry per CDR3 protein. The table lists hundreds of thousands of distinct CDR3 sequences, 32% of them singletons. This clonotype showed up many times. The antigen remains undetermined. Per sample, no less than 5 micrograms of total RNA were extracted.

V is TRBV6-4 and J is TRBJ2-1; 11 nucleotides line up with TRBD2. The source of this sequence is a woman older than 75 in good health. Sequencing was done on a sample of blood. The chain's CDR3 is CASSAVAGGAYNEQFF. The CDR3 region has the DNA TGTGCCAGCAGTGCCGTAGCGGGGGGGGCCTACAATGAGCAGTTCTTC.